Detailed here is one T cell receptor beta chain. The protocol was immunoSEQ multiplex PCR, while the TCRdb copy is restricted to in-frame clones and leaves out a portion. This table has hundreds of thousands of clones, about nine tenths appearing once. The data were taken from a study of blood T cell repertoires in COVID-19. The CDR3 is 13 amino acids. The V and J ends lost 7 bases and 6 bases respectively, with 16 bases between them. The gene calls are TRBV12-3 or TRBV12-4 and TRBJ2-7, with a possible D match to TRBD2 (6 bases). This clonotype was sampled from a man in his late teens or twenties who had recovered from COVID-19. The specimen was PBMCs or T cells enriched from blood (not recorded which). The CDR3 here is CASTLRTRGEQYF. In DNA form, the CDR3 reads TGTGCCAGCACCTTAAGAACGCGGGGCGAGCAGTACTTC.